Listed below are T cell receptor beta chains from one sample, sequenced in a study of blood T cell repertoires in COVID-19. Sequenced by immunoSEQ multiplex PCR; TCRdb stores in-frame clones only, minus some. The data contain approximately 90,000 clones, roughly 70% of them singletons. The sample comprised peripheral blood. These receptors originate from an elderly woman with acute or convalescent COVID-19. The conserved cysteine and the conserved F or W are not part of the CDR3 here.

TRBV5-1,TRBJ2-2,ASGKQGADTGELF
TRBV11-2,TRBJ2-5,ASSPLRLDQETQY
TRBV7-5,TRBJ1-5,ARRLGSSYSNQPQH
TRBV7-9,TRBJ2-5,ASSFPNSGGQETQY
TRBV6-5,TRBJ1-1,ASSLTGATEAF
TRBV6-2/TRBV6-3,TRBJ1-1,ASSSQAWDTEAF
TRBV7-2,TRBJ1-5,ASSPHQRGYQPQH
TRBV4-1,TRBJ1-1,ASSRDRGGTEAF
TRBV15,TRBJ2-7,ATSREAQLGQVIYEQY
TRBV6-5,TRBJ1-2,ASRASGQGAGYT
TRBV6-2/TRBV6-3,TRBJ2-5,ASSYSSGPAETQY
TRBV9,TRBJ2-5,ASSPGLAGGFLETQY
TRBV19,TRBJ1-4,ASSIIDPGEEKLF
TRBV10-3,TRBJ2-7,AISTRGQGGSYEQY
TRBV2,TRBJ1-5,ASSVAGRREPQH
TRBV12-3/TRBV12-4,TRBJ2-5,ASSFVRAGTQY
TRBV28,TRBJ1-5,ASWAGVYSNQPQH
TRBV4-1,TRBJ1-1,ASSLGGGQRFMNTEAF
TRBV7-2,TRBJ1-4,ASSAPGDGLF
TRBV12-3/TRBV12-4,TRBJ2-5,ASSLLSETQY
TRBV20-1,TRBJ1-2,STRGGYGYT
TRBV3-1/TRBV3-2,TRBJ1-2,ASSQDSGTGTNYGYT
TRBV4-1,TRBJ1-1,ASKRHAGNTEAF
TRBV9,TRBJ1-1,ASSVTGVKDTEAF
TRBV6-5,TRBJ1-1,ASSFPGTTEAF
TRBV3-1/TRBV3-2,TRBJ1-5,ASSQLSSNQPQH
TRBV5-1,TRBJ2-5,ASSTFYGETQY
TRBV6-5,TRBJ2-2,ASSRQGRGTGELF
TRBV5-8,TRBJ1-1,ASSLFGTGHLNTEAF
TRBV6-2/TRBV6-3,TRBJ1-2,ASSYGFDNGYT